The clone carrying this T cell receptor beta chain was seen more than once but under ten times. Its specificity is unknown. Germline assignment: CDR1 SGHTA and CDR2 FQGNSA. The CDR3 totals 13 residues. The V and J ends lost 1 base and 4 bases, in that order; junction bases with no gene match: 0. This entry comes from a study of T cell responses to AZD1222 COVID-19 vaccine. Study-wide results and limits: No day 14 peak samples; only post-peak repertoires were characterized.

Method: immunoSEQ multiplex PCR; TCRdb's copy keeps in-frame clones and lacks some. The sample has over 150,000 clones, 80% to 90% seen once. The source of this sequence is an adult in good health. The V and J genes are TRBV7-2 and TRBJ1-2; 7 positions match TRBD1. Material: peripheral blood, obtained on day 0 of MenACWY control vaccination. CDR3 coding DNA: TGTGCCAGCAGCTTAGGACAGGGCTATGGCTACACCTTC. This encodes CASSLGQGYGYTF. Filled out from reference TRBV7-2 and TRBJ1-2, the complete variable domain reads GAGVSQSPSNKVTEKGKDVELRCDPISGHTALYWYRQSLGQGLEFLIYFQGNSAPDKSGLPSDRFSAERTGGSVSTLTIQRTQQEDSAVYLCASSLGQGYGYTFGSGTRLTVV.